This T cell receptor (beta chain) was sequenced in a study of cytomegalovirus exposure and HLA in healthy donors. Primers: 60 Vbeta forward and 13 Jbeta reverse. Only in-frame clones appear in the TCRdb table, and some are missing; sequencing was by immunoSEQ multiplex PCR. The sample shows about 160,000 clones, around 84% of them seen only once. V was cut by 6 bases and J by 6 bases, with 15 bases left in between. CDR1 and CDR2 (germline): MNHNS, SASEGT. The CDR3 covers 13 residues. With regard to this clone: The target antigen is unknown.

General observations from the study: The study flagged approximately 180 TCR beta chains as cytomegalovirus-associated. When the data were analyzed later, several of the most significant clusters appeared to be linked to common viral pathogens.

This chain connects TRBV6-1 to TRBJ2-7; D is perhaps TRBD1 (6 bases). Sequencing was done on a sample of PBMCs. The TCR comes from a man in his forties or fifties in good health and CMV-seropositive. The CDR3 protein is CASRVTGRGEQYF. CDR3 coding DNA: TGTGCCAGCAGAGTGACAGGAAGGGGCGAGCAGTACTTC.